Below, 19 T cell receptor beta chains from the same sample are listed, as sequenced in a study of T cell responses to AZD1222 COVID-19 vaccine (dated by TCRdb to the early 2020s). The library was built by means of the immunoSEQ multiplex PCR assay. This immuneACCESS table, as held by TCRdb, lists in-frame sequences with V and J called but not all clones. Of the missing ones, under half trace to an unresolved V gene in checked studies; the others have no known cause. The sample table contains about 120,000 clones; only one count was recorded for approximately 83% of them. Approximately 8.8% of the sample is in the top ten clones. The time point label for this specimen denotes: baseline before first vaccination. Sequencing used peripheral blood, obtained on day 0 of AZD1222 vaccination. The receptors were sampled from an adult in good health.

Details on this clone: This same CDR3 is encoded by further DNA sequences in the sample. The chain employs TRBV28 and TRBJ1-2, with D possibly being TRBD1 (6 bases). The V and J ends lost 6 bases and 1 base respectively, with 9 bases between them. The CDR3 consists of 13 residues. Germline V gene sequence: CDR1 MDHEN, CDR2 SYDVKM. The CDR3 sequence is CASSLQGNYGYTF. The CDR3 nucleotides read TGTGCCAGCAGCCTACAGGGTAACTATGGCTACACCTTC.

The CDR3 region is CASNHPGQGAYEQYF. The CDR3 DNA reads as TGTGCCAGCAACCACCCGGGACAGGGGGCCTACGAGCAGTACTTC. The V and J genes are TRBV28 and TRBJ2-7; 11 bases are a match to TRBD1. Germline CDR1 reads MDHEN; CDR2 reads SYDVKM. The V gene end was trimmed by 7 bases and the J gene end by 2 bases; junction bases not matched to a gene: 7. The CDR3 totals 15 residues.

This clone was seen a single time. The J gene is TRBJ2-7, the V gene TRBV7-9; D not certain. Trimming left V 1 base short and J 3 bases short, with 10 bases between. This CDR3 has 14 residues. Germline V gene lookup returns CDR1 SEHNR and CDR2 FQNEAQ (reference sequence). The DNA for the CDR3 is TGTGCCAGCAGCTTAGTAGGCAGATACTACGAGCAGTACTTC. Protein sequence: CASSLVGRYYEQYF.

This clone was picked up one time. This chain connects TRBV6-5 to TRBJ2-1, with 7 bases fitting TRBD1. CDR1 is MNHEY, CDR2 SVGAGI, per germline. After removal of 5 bases from V and 4 bases from J, the junction contained 8 bases not matched to a gene. The CDR3 extends over 15 amino acids. The CDR3 coding sequence is TGTGCCAGCAGTACCCCAATACAGGGGTACAATGAGCAGTTCTTC. Protein: CASSTPIQGYNEQFF.

The V call is TRBV6-2 or TRBV6-3, the J call TRBJ2-7; 8 bases line up with TRBD1. The germline CDR1 and CDR2 sequences are MNHEY and SVGEGT. Trimming took 5 bases from V and 9 from J; bases not matched to a gene: 6. The CDR3 totals 12 residues. The DNA of the CDR3 is TGTGCCAGCAGTAACCCGGGACAGGCGCAGTACTTC. It translates to CASSNPGQAQYF.

V is TRBV7-2 and J is TRBJ1-1, with 9 bases that match TRBD1. Trimming cost V 2 bases and J 5 bases; bases outside gene matches: 6. Germline CDR1 is SGHTA and CDR2 is FQGNSA. The CDR3 spans 15 residues. The CDR3 DNA reads as TGTGCCAGCAGCTTAACTACAGGGGGCCGGACTGAAGCTTTCTTT. This gives the protein CASSLTTGGRTEAFF.

The rearrangement uses TRBV4-1 and TRBJ2-1; D is uncertain. Trimming removed 0 bases from V and 8 bases from J, with 11 bases in between. Per the germline V gene, CDR1 is MGHRA and CDR2 is YSYEKL. The CDR3 contains 14 residues. The CDR3, as DNA: TGCGCCAGCAGCCAAGACTTTGCCCCCTATGAGCAGTTCTTC. Its translation: CASSQDFAPYEQFF.

The chain uses TRBV7-2 and TRBJ2-7; D assignment may be TRBD1 or TRBD2 (6 bases each). There are 19 residues in the CDR3. The germline V and J ends were trimmed by 5 bases and 1 base, with 27 bases remaining between them. Per germline, CDR1 SGHTA and CDR2 FQGNSA. The DNA for the CDR3 is TGTGCCAGCAGCCCCAAAGGGGGGTCCTGGGCGACGGTATCCTACGAGCAGTACTTC. Its protein is CASSPKGGSWATVSYEQYF.

The chain employs TRBV24-1 and TRBJ1-3, with 7 bases lining up with TRBD1. Per the germline V gene, CDR1 is KGHDR and CDR2 is SFDVKD. The junction had 17 bases not matched to a gene; V was cut back by 8 bases and J by 2 bases. The CDR3 length is 18 residues. CDR3 sequence (DNA): TGTGCCACCAAGATAAAGTTTCACAGGGGACTGGCTGGAAACACCATATATTTT. Amino acid sequence: CATKIKFHRGLAGNTIYF.

About this clone: Other DNA sequences in this specimen translate into the identical CDR3. The chain joins TRBV6-5 to TRBJ2-7; D is uncertain. V was clipped by 4 bases and J by 3 bases, with 4 bases between them. Germline CDR1 is MNHEY and CDR2 is SVGAGI. This CDR3 is 11 amino acids long. The CDR3 nucleotides are TGTGCCAGCAGTTCACTCTACGAGCAGTACTTC. Translated, it gives CASSSLYEQYF.

The rearrangement joins TRBV2 to TRBJ1-1, with TRBD1 matching over 10 bases. The CDR3 length is 17 residues. Unmatched junction bases numbered 15, after V lost 3 bases and J lost 8 bases. Germline V gene data show CDR1 as SNHLY and CDR2 as FYNNEI. CDR3 sequence reads: CASSEVNTGTGEGEAFF. The CDR3 region has the DNA TGTGCCAGCAGTGAGGTCAATACCGGGACAGGGGAGGGGGAAGCTTTCTTT.

This clone came up once. The chain recombines TRBV4-1 with TRBJ2-6, with TRBD1 matching 8 bases. Unmatched junction bases numbered 7, after V lost 3 bases and J lost 0 bases. Germline assignment: CDR1 MGHRA and CDR2 YSYEKL. The CDR3 loop spans 18 amino acids. CDR3 sequence reads: CASSHLDRVFSGANVLTF. The CDR3 region has the DNA TGCGCCAGCAGCCACCTGGACAGGGTATTCTCTGGGGCCAACGTCCTGACTTTC.

The rearrangement joins TRBV19 to TRBJ1-2; D is perhaps TRBD1 (6 bases). The germline gives CDR1 LNHDA, CDR2 SQIVND (reference sequence). This CDR3 spans 13 amino acids. Trimming stripped 10 bases from V and 4 bases from J, with 16 bases between. The CDR3 loop reads CATRGGQFYGYTF. As DNA, the CDR3 is TGTGCCACCAGAGGGGGGCAGTTCTATGGCTACACCTTC.

The rearrangement uses TRBV5-1 and TRBJ2-1; 7 bases match TRBD1. In germline, CDR1 is SGHRS, CDR2 YFSETQ. CDR3 length: 13 residues. V lost 3 bases and J lost 6; bases outside the gene matches: 3. CDR3 DNA: TGCGCCAGCAGCTCCTGGACAGGCAATGAGCAGTTCTTC. Its translation: CASSSWTGNEQFF.

This clone has a handful of counts. This rearrangement joins TRBV11-1 to TRBJ2-7; a weak D match, TRBD2 (5 bases). CDR3 length equals 13 residues. CDR1 is SGHAT and CDR2 is FQDESV in the germline V gene (reference sequence). Trimming took off 8 bases at V and 3 bases at J, with 14 bases between the two ends. DNA of the CDR3: TGTGCCAGCTCGACGGGGTCCGACTACGAGCAGTACTTC. Protein product: CASSTGSDYEQYF.

The V and J genes are TRBV11-3 and TRBJ2-7, with TRBD1 identical over 8 bases. The germline V gene has CDR1 SGHNT and CDR2 YENEEA. V shed 0 bases, J shed 6 bases, and the junction held 13 bases outside the gene matches. The CDR3 spans 17 residues. This chain's CDR3 is CASSLDQRQGARGEQYF. DNA of the CDR3: TGTGCCAGCAGCTTAGATCAACGCCAGGGGGCTCGCGGCGAGCAGTACTTC.

The rearrangement uses TRBV7-9 and TRBJ1-1, with no clear D. The V end was cut by 4 bases, the J end by 4 bases, with 13 bases between. The length of the CDR3 is 14 residues. Looked up from germline, CDR1 is SEHNR and CDR2 is FQNEAQ (reference sequence). Here the CDR3 DNA reads TGTGCCAGCAGCTCCGGAATCGGAGGCACTGAAGCTTTCTTT. Protein product: CASSSGIGGTEAFF.

The chain is built from TRBV25-1 and TRBJ1-1; 7 nucleotides match TRBD1. The CDR3 runs to 14 residues. With V trimmed by 3 bases and J by 11 bases, 12 bases remained unmatched. Germline V lookup: CDR1 MGHDK, CDR2 SYGVNS. CDR3 in DNA: TGTGCCAGCAGTGATAACCGTGGGACAGTGAGTGCTTTCTTT. Translated: CASSDNRGTVSAFF. Drawing the rest from reference TRBV25-1 and TRBJ1-1, the complete variable domain is EADIYQTPRYLVIGTGKKITLECSQTMGHDKMYWYQQDPGMELHLIHYSYGVNSTEKGDLSSESTVSRIRTEHFPLTLESARPSHTSQYLCASSDNRGTVSAFFGQGTRLTVV.

The chain links TRBV9 to TRBJ1-1; D remains ambiguous. The V and J ends lost 0 bases and 3 bases respectively, with 12 bases between them. The germline CDR1 and CDR2 sequences are SGDLS and YYNGEE. The CDR3 length is 15 residues. The CDR3 bases are TGTGCCAGCAGCGTAGCCGGCAGTGGAGACACTGAAGCTTTCTTT. As protein: CASSVAGSGDTEAFF. Drawing the rest from reference TRBV9 and TRBJ1-1, the complete variable domain is DSGVTQTPKHLITATGQRVTLRCSPRSGDLSVYWYQQSLDQGLQFLIQYYNGEERAKGNILERFSAQQFPDLHSELNLSSLELGDSALYFCASSVAGSGDTEAFFGQGTRLTVV.